This TCR beta chain was identified during a study of monozygotic twins with inflammatory bowel disease. The CDR3 is 14 amino acids. Germline CDR1 KGHDR, CDR2 SFDVKD. TCRdb reprocessed the 5' RACE reads, with one entry per CDR3 protein and no DNA. The sample data list around 400,000 distinct CDR3 sequences. The rearrangement links TRBV24-1 to TRBJ1-5; TCRdb's D call, TRBD1, is unchecked because there is no DNA. This receptor was taken from a human donor with ulcerative colitis or Crohn's disease, or a healthy co-twin of an affected twin (not recorded which). What was sequenced was blood. This CDR3 reads CATGRGDSNQPQHF.